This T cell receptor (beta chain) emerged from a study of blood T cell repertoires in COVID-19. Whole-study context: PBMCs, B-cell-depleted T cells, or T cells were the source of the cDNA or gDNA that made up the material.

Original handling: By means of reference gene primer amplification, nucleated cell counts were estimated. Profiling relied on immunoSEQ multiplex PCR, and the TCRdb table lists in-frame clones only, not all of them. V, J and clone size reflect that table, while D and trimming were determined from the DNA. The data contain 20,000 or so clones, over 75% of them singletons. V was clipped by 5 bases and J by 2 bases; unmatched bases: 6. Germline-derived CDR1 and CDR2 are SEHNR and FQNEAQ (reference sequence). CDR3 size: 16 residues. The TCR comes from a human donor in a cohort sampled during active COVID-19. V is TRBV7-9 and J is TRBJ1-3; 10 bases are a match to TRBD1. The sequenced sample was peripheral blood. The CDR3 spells CASSLDRGRAGNTIYF. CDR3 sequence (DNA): TGTGCCAGCAGCCTCGACAGGGGGCGTGCTGGAAACACCATATATTTT.